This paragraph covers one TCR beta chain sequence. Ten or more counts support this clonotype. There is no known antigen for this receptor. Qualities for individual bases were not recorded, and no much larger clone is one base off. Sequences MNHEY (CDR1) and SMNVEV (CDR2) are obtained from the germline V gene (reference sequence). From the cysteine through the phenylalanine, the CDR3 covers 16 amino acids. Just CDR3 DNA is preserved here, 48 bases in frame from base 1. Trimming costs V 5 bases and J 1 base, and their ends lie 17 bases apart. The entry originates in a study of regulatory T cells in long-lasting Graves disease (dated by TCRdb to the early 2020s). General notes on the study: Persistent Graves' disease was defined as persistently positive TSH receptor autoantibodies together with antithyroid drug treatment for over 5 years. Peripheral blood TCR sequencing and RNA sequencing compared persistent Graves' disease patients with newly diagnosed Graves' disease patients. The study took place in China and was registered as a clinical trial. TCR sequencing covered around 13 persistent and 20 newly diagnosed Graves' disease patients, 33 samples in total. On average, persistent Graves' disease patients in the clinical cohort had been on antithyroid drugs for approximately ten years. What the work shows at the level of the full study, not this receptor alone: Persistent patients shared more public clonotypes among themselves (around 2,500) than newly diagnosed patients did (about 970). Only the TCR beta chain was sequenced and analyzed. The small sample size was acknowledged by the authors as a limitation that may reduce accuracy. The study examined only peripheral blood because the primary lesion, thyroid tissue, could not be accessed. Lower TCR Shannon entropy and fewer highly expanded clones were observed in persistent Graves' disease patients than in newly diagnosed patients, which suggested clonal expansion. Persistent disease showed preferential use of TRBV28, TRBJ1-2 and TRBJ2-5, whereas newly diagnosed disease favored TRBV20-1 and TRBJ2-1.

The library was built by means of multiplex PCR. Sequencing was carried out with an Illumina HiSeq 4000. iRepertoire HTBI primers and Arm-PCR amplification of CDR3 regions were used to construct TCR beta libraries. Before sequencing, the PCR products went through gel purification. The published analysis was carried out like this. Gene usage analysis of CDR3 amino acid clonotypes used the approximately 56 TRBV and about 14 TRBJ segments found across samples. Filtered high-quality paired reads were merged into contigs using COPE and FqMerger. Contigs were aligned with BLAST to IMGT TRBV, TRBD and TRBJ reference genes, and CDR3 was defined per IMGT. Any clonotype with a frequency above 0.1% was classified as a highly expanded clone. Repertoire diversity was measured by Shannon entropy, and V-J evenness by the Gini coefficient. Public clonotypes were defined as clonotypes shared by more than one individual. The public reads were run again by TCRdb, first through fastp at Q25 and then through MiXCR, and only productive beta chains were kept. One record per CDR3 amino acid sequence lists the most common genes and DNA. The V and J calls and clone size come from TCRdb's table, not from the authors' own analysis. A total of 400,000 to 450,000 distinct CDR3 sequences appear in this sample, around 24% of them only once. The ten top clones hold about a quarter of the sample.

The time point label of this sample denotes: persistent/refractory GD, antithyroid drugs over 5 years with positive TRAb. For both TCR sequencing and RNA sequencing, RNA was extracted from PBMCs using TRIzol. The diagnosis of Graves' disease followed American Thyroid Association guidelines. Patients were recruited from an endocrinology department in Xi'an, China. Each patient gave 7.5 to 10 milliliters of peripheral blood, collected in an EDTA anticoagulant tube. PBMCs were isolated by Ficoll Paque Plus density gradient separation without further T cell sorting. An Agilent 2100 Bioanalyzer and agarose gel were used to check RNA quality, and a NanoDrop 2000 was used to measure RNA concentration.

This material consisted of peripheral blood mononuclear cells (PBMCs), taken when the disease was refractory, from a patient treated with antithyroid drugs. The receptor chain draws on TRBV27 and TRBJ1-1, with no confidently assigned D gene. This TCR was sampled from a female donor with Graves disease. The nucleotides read TGTGCCAGCAGTGCCGCCATCGGACGGCCGAACACTGAAGCTTTCTTT. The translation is CASSAAIGRPNTEAFF.